This T cell receptor (beta chain) was recorded in a study of vaccination effects on CD4 cells after COVID-19. In germline, CDR1 is WNHNN, CDR2 SYGVQD (reference sequence). Between the trimmed V and J ends, which lost 9 bases and 5 bases, there was a span of 8 bases. CDR3 length: 10 residues. ViraFEST assay sequencing came after antigen-specific CD4+ T cells were expanded with viral peptide pools. The culture ran for approximately 10 days, and then CD4+ T cells were isolated. Confirmation by PCR established that the person had SARS-CoV-2 infection between March and December 2020. Roughly 1.8 million PBMC per well received 10 IU/ml IL-2 and about 10 ug/ml peptides in culture. Study conclusions and caveats: The study, lacking early post-infection timepoints, had few convalescent patients. Pronounced clonal contraction occurred in clones induced by infection and by vaccine late after vaccination.

In the case of this clone: Its antigen remains unknown.

Profiled with immunoSEQ multiplex PCR; TCRdb holds only in-frame clones, not every one. Here the sample spans about 45,000 clones, roughly four fifths being singletons. This sequence joins TRBV10-1 and TRBJ2-7; D unclear. The source material was CD4+ T cells from PBMCs cultured with a peptide pool, sampled before COVID-19 vaccination. This TCR was recovered from a human donor who had a prior SARS-CoV-2 infection. The CDR3 sequence is CARCPDEQYF. The DNA of the CDR3 is TGCGCCAGATGCCCTGACGAGCAGTACTTC.